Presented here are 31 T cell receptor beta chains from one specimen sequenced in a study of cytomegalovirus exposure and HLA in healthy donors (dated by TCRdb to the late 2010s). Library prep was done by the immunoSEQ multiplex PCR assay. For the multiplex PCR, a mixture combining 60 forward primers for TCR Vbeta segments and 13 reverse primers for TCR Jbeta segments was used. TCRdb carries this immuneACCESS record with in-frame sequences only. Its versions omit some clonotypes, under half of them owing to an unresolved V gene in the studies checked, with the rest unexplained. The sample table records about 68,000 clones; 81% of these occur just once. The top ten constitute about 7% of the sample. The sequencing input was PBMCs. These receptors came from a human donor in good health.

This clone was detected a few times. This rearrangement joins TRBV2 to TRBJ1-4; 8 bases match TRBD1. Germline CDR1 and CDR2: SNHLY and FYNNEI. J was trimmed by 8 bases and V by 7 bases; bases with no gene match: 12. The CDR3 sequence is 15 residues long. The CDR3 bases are TGTGCCAGCAAACGTCCGGGACAGGAGGGGGAAAAACTGTTTTTT. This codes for CASKRPGQEGEKLFF.

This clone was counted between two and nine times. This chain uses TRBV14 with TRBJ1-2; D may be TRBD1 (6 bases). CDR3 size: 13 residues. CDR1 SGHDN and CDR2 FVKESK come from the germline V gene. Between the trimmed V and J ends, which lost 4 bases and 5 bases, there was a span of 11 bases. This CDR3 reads CASSLGTTYGYTF. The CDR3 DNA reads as TGTGCCAGCAGCCTAGGGACAACATATGGCTACACCTTC.

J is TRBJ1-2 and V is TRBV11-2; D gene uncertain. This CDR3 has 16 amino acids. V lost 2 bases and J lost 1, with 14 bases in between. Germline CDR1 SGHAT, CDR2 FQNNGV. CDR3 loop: CASSLSMAGGNYGYTF. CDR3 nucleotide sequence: TGTGCCAGCAGCTTATCCATGGCAGGAGGTAACTATGGCTACACCTTC.

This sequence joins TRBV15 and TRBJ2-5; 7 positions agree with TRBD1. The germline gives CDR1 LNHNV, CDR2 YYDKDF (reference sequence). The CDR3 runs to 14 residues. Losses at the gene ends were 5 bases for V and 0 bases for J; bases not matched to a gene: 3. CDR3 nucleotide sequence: TGTGCCACCAGCGGGACAGCGTACCAAGAGACCCAGTACTTC. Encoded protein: CATSGTAYQETQYF.

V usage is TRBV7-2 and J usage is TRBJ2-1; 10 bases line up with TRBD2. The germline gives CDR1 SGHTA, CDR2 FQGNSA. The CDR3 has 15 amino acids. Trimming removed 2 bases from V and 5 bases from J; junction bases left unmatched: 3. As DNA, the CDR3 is TGTGCCAGCAGCTTAACTAGCGGGGTCCACAATGAGCAGTTCTTC. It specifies CASSLTSGVHNEQFF.

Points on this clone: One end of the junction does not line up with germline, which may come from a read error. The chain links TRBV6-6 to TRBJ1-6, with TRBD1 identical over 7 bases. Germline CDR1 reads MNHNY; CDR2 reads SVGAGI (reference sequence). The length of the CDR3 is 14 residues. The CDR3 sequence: CASSLDRINSPPHF. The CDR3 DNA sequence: TGTGCCAGCAGTCTGGACAGGATTAATTCACCCCCCCACTTT.

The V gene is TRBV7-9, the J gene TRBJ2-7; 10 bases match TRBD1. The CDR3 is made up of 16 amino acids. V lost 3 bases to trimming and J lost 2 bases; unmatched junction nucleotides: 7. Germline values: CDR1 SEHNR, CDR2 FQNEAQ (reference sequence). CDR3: CASSFYVDRGTYEQYF. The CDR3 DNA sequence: TGTGCCAGCAGCTTCTACGTGGACAGGGGGACCTACGAGCAGTACTTC.

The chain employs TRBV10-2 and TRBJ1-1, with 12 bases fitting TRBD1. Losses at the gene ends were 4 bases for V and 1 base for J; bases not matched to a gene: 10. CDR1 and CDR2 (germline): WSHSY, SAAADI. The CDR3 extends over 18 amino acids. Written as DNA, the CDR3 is TGCGCCAGCAGTGTGCCCCCGGGACAGGGGGCGGGGAACACTGAAGCTTTCTTT. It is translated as CASSVPPGQGAGNTEAFF.

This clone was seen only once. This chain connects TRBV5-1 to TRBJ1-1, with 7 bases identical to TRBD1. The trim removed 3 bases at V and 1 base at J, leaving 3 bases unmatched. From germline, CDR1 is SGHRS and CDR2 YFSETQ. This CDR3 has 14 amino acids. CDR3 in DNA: TGCGCCAGCAGCTCCCGGACAGGGAACACTGAAGCTTTCTTT. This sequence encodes CASSSRTGNTEAFF. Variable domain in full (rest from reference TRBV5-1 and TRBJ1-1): KAGVTQTPRYLIKTRGQQVTLSCSPISGHRSVSWYQQTPGQGLQFLFEYFSETQRNKGNFPGRFSGRQFSNSRSEMNVSTLELGDSALYLCASSSRTGNTEAFFGQGTRLTVV.

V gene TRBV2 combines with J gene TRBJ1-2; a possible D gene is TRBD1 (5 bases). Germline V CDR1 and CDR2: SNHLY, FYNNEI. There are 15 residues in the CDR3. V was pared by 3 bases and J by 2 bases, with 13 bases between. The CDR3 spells CASSDIGQENYGYTF. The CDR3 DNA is TGTGCCAGCAGTGATATAGGACAAGAGAACTATGGCTACACCTTC. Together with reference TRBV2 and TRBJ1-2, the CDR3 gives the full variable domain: EPEVTQTPSHQVTQMGQEVILRCVPISNHLYFYWYRQILGQKVEFLVSFYNNEISEKSEIFDDQFSVERPDGSNFTLKIRSTKLEDSAMYFCASSDIGQENYGYTFGSGTRLTVV.

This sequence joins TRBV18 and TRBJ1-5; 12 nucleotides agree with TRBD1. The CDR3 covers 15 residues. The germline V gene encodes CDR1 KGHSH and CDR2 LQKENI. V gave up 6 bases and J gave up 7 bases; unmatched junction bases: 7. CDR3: CASSPGTGGEQPQHF. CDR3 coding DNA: TGTGCCAGCTCGCCCGGGACAGGGGGCGAACAGCCCCAGCATTTT.

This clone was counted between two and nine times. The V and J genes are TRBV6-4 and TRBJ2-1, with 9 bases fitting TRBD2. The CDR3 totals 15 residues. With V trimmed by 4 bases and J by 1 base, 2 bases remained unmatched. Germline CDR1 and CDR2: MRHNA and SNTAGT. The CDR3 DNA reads TGTGCCAGCAGTGTCCTAGCGGGGTCCTACAATGAGCAGTTCTTC. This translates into CASSVLAGSYNEQFF.

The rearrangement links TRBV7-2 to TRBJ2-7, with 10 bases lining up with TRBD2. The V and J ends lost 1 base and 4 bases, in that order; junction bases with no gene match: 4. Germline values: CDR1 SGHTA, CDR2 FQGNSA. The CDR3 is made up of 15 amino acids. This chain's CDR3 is CASSLVPSGGYEQYF. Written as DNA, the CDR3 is TGTGCCAGCAGCTTAGTGCCTAGCGGGGGTTACGAGCAGTACTTC.

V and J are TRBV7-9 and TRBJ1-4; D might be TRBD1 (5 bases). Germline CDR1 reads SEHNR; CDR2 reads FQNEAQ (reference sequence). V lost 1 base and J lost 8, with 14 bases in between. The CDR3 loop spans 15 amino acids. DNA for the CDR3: TGTGCCAGCAGCTTAGACGGCAGGGATAGAGAAAAACTGTTTTTT. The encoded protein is CASSLDGRDREKLFF.

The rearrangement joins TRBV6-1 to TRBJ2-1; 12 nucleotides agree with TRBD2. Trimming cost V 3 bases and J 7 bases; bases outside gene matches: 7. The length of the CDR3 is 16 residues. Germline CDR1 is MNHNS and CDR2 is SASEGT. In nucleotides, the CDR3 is TGTGCCAGCAGTGAGCAACTAGCGGGGGGTGTAAATGAGCAGTTCTTC. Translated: CASSEQLAGGVNEQFF.

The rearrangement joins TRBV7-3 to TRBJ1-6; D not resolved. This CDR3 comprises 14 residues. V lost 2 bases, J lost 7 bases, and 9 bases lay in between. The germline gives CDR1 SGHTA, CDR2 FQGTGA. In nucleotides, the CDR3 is TGTGCCAGCAGCTTAGCGGCCCGGAATTCACCCCTCCACTTT. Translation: CASSLAARNSPLHF.

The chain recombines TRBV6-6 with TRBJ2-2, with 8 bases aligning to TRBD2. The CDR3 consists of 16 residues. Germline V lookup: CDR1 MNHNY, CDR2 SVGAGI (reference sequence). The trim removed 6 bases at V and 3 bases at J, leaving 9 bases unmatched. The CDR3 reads CASSSSAGVDTGELFF. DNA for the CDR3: TGTGCCAGCAGCTCCTCAGCGGGGGTCGACACCGGGGAGCTGTTTTTT.

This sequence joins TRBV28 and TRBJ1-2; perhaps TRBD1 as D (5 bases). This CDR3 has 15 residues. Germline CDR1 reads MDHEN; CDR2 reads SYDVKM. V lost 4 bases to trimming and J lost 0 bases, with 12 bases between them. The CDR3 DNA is TGTGCCAGCAGTTACCAGGGCGCCCCTAACTATGGCTACACCTTC. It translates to CASSYQGAPNYGYTF.

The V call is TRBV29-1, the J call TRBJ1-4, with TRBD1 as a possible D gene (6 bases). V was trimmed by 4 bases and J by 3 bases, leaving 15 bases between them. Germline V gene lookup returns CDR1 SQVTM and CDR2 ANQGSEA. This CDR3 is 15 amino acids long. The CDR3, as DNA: TGCAGCGTTGGAGGGGGAGTAGGGTCTAATGAAAAACTGTTTTTT. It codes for CSVGGGVGSNEKLFF.

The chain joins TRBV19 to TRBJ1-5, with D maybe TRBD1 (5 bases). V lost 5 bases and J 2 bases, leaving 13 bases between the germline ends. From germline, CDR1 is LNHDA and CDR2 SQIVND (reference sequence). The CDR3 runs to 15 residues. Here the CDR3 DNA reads TGTGCCAGTAGTTTCCAATTACAGGGCAATCAGCCCCAGCATTTT. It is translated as CASSFQLQGNQPQHF.

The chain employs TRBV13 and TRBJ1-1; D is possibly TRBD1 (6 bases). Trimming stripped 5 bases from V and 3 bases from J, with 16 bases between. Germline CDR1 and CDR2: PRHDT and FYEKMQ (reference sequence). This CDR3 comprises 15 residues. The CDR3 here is CASSQYNSGDTEAFF. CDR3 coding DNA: TGTGCCAGCAGCCAATATAACTCAGGGGACACTGAAGCTTTCTTT.

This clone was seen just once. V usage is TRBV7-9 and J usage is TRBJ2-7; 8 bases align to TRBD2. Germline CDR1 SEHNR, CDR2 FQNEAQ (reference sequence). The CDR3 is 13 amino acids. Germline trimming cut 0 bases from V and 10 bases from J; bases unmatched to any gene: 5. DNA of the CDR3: TGTGCCAGCAGCTTAGCGGGCGGGGGGCCCCAGTACTTC. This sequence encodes CASSLAGGGPQYF.

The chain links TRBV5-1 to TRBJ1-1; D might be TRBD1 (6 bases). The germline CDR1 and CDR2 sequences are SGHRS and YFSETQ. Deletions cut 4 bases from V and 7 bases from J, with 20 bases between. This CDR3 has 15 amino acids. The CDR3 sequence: CASSPPSTGPHEAFF. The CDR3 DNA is TGCGCCAGCAGCCCTCCTTCCACAGGGCCGCATGAAGCTTTCTTT.

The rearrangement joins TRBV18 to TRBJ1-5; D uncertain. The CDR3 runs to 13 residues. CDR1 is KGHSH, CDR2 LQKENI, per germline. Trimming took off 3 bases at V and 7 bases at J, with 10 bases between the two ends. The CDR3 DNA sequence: TGTGCCAGCTCACCCAGGTTCGGACAGCCCCAGCATTTT. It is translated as CASSPRFGQPQHF.

CDR3 region: CASSLFSGGLTYNEQFF. The DNA of the CDR3 is TGTGCCAGCAGCTTATTCAGCGGGGGGCTTACCTACAATGAGCAGTTCTTC. This chain connects TRBV7-3 to TRBJ2-1, with 9 nucleotides matching TRBD2. The CDR3 runs 17 residues. The germline V gene encodes CDR1 SGHTA and CDR2 FQGTGA. Trimming at V came to 2 bases and at J to 2 bases, leaving 7 bases not matched to a gene.

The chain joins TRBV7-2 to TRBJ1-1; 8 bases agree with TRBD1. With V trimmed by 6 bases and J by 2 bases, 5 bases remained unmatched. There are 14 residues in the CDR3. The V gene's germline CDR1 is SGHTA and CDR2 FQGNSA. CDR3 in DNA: TGTGCCAGCAGTCCAGGGGGCAGTAACACTGAAGCTTTCTTT. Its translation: CASSPGGSNTEAFF.

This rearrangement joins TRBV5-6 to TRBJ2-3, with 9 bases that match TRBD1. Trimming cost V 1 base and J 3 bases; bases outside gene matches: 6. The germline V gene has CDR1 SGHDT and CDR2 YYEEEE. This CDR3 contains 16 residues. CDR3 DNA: TGTGCCAGCAGCTTGTACAGGGGGCTGGGTACAGATACGCAGTATTTT. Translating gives CASSLYRGLGTDTQYF.

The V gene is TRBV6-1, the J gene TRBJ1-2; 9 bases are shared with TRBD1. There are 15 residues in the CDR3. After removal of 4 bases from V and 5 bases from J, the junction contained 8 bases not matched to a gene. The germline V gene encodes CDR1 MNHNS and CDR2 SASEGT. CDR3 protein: CASSATGQGWYGYTF. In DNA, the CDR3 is TGTGCCAGCAGTGCAACGGGACAGGGATGGTATGGCTACACCTTC.

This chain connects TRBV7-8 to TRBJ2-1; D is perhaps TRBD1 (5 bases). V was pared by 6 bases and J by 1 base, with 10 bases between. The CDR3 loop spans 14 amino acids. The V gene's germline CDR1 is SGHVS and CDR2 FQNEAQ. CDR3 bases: TGTGCCAGCAGGCAGGGCCCATCCTACAATGAGCAGTTCTTC. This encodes CASRQGPSYNEQFF.

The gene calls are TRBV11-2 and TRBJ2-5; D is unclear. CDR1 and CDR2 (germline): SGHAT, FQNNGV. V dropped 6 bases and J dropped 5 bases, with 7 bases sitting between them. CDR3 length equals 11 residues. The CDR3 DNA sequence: TGTGCCAGCAGTCTATTGGAGACCCAGTACTTC. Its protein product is CASSLLETQYF.

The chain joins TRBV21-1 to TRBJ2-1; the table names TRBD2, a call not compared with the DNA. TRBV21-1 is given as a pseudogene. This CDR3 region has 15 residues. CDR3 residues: CASSKWTSGGDEQFF. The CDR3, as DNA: TGTGCCAGCAGCAAATGGACTAGCGGGGGGGATGAGCAGTTCTTC.